Detailed here is one T cell receptor (beta chain). Its antigen remains unknown. Sequenced by immunoSEQ multiplex PCR; TCRdb stores in-frame clones only, minus some. The sample includes tens of thousands of clones, 90% seen only once; the top ten take approximately 3%. This CDR3 is 14 amino acids long. Germline CDR1 reads LGHDT; CDR2 reads YNNKEL (reference sequence). The V segment lost 3 bases and the J segment 2 bases; nucleotides outside the gene matches: 3. This entry is derived from a study of T cell responses to AZD1222 COVID-19 vaccine. The study's findings and limits: Most donors were white British, females outnumbered males, and clonal diversity was possibly underestimated. Spike-specific TCR depth and breadth grew after two AZD1222 doses.

The sequence was collected from an adult in good health. The sequencing here drew on peripheral blood, taken on day 0 of AZD1222 vaccination. J is TRBJ1-2 and V is TRBV3-1 (or the pseudogene TRBV3-2); 7 bases line up with TRBD1. CDR3 bases: TGTGCCAGCAGCCAGAGACAGGGAAACTATGGCTACACCTTC. This gives the protein CASSQRQGNYGYTF.